This paragraph reports one T cell receptor beta chain. The sample belongs to a study of T cell responses to AZD1222 COVID-19 vaccine. The CDR3 contains 14 residues. Germline CDR1 and CDR2: LGHDT and YNNKEL (reference sequence). Trimming pared 8 bases from V and 4 bases from J, leaving 17 bases between. Data came from immunoSEQ multiplex PCR; TCRdb stores just in-frame clones and leaves some out. The sample includes over 50,000 clones, 80% seen only once; the top ten take approximately 5.2%. The chain uses TRBV3-1 (or the pseudogene TRBV3-2) and TRBJ2-5; perhaps D is TRBD1 or TRBD2 (5 bases each). The TCR originated in an adult who received the AZD1222 COVID-19 vaccine. This specimen was peripheral blood, taken 28 days after the second AZD1222 dose. CDR3 nucleotide sequence: TGTGCCAGCGGTAGGAGAGGGGACCTAGAGACCCAGTACTTC. This gives the protein CASGRRGDLETQYF.